Reported below is one T cell receptor beta chain. Its antigen is unidentified. A second PCR of about 7 to 11 cycles used a sample-barcoded 5' primer and a J-beta primer mix. The template-switch adaptor was a 5' adaptor with 12 random nucleotides. It tagged each cDNA molecule. Each CDR3 protein gets one entry after TCRdb re-called the 5' RACE reads with MiXCR. The sample consists of 1.5 million to 2 million distinct CDR3 sequences, less than 50% of them appearing once. The data originate from a study of blood T cells in healthy people across ages. Findings and limits, study-wide: Percentage of naive T cells showed a strong correlation with TCR beta diversity. The long-lived group displayed more naive CD4+ cells, plus higher diversity, than the aged donors did. Unsorted PBMCs blocked a conclusive comparison of naive and antigen-experienced cells.

This CDR3 contains 14 residues. From germline, CDR1 is SQVTM and CDR2 ANQGSEA. The V end lost 3 bases, the J end lost 0 bases, and 9 bases lay between the germline ends. This clonotype originated in a woman aged 40 to 49 in good health. The material sequenced was blood. V usage is TRBV29-1 and J usage is TRBJ2-1; D gene ambiguous. The CDR3 protein is CSVDYLSSYNEQFF. CDR3 bases: TGCAGCGTTGACTACCTGAGCTCCTACAATGAGCAGTTCTTC.